This TCR beta chain was identified in a study of blood T cell repertoires in COVID-19. Study background: The origin of the acute and convalescent COVID-19 samples was the United States, Italy and Spain.

Original processing notes: Estimation of nucleated cell counts relied on the amplification of reference gene primers. Sequencing was performed with immunoSEQ multiplex PCR; in TCRdb, only in-frame clones are kept and a portion is missing. V and J calls and clone size are those listed in that table; D and trimming were worked out from the DNA. The sample has some 300,000 clones, about nine tenths seen once. Participants were aged about 18 to 100 years from 24 US areas. Two negative PCRs, clearance, or symptom resolution had been documented for recovered Cohort 3 donors. The J segment lost 6 bases and the V segment lost 4 bases, leaving 9 bases of the junction unmatched. Germline CDR1 LNHDA, CDR2 SQIVND (reference sequence). The CDR3 totals 15 residues.

The sample consisted of PBMCs or T cells enriched from blood (not recorded which). The rearrangement links TRBV19 to TRBJ1-5; 7 bases agree with TRBD1. The origin of this receptor is a man aged 25-45 years who had recovered from COVID-19. This CDR3 reads CASSTMTGTGQPQHF. Written as DNA, the CDR3 is TGTGCCAGTAGTACCATGACAGGGACGGGTCAGCCCCAGCATTTT.